One sample yielded the 4 T cell receptor beta chains listed below, sequenced in a study of CD8+ T cells in alopecia areata. Reverse transcription of extracted RNA yielded cDNA, which provided the sequencing template. Data came from immunoSEQ multiplex PCR; TCRdb stores just in-frame clones and leaves some out. The data hold some 200,000 clones, with 50% to 60% observed a single time. The sequencing used CD4+ T cells sorted from blood, collected at week 0. The source of these receptors is a human donor with alopecia areata.

To note about this clone: Additional DNA sequences in this sample encode the identical CDR3. The chain couples TRBV29-1 to TRBJ1-1; D not certain. Trimming took off 3 bases at V and 0 bases at J, with 8 bases between the two ends. The CDR3 runs 13 residues. The germline V gene encodes CDR1 SQVTM and CDR2 ANQGSEA. CDR3 protein: CSVDVGMNTEAFF. CDR3 in DNA: TGCAGCGTTGATGTAGGAATGAACACTGAAGCTTTCTTT.

The CDR3 loop is CASSPQGTDNTGELFF. The CDR3 coding sequence is TGCGCCAGCAGCCCGCAGGGGACAGACAACACCGGGGAGCTGTTTTTT. The J gene is TRBJ2-2, the V gene TRBV5-1; 7 bases are shared with TRBD1. The V segment lost 4 bases and the J segment 2 bases; nucleotides outside the gene matches: 8. The germline CDR1 and CDR2 sequences are SGHRS and YFSETQ. The CDR3 spans 16 residues.

The chain carries TRBV28 and TRBJ2-3; D unclear. The germline CDR1 and CDR2 sequences are MDHEN and SYDVKM. The CDR3 is 14 residues long. V lost 4 bases and J 4 bases, leaving 12 bases between the germline ends. CDR3 amino acids: CASSSSSLADTQYF. CDR3 coding DNA: TGTGCCAGCAGTTCTAGTTCTCTGGCAGATACGCAGTATTTT.

This chain uses TRBV29-1 with TRBJ2-4; D is possibly TRBD1 or TRBD2 (5 bases each). CDR1 is SQVTM, CDR2 ANQGSEA, per germline. Between the trimmed V and J ends, which lost 4 bases and 7 bases, there was a span of 8 bases. The CDR3 consists of 11 residues. This CDR3 is CSVVRENIQYF. CDR3 nucleotide sequence: TGCAGCGTTGTCAGGGAGAACATTCAGTACTTC.